The 22 T cell receptor beta chains given below trace back to one sample, sequenced in a study of T cells expressing NK-cell markers (TCRdb year 2020). Receptor libraries were prepared by 5' RACE. TCRdb records Illumina HiSeq 2000 as the sequencer. The reads went through TCRdb reprocessing, and each CDR3 protein sequence gets one entry with no DNA. For this sample, the table gives 400,000 or so distinct CDR3 sequences. Roughly a tenth of the sample is in the top ten clones. Sequenced: blood T cells: a sorted CD56 or NKG2C T cell subset, CD4+ or CD8+ T cells, or bulk PBMC T cells (not recorded which). All receptors derive from a woman aged 50 to 65 in good health. Donor details come from another sample of the same person, matched by shared clones.

The chain carries TRBV15 and TRBJ2-3; TCRdb proposes TRBD2, but this gene call is untestable without DNA. Germline V lookup: CDR1 LNHNV, CDR2 YYDKDF (reference sequence). This CDR3 comprises 16 residues. This CDR3 is CATSRDPGRATDTQYF.

This CDR3 is CASSQAAGEYNEQFF. The chain has TRBV3-1 and TRBJ2-1. CDR3 length: 15 amino acids. CDR1 is LGHDT, CDR2 YNNKEL, per germline (reference sequence).

V is TRBV6-5 and J is TRBJ1-2. The CDR3 is 13 residues long. Germline V lookup: CDR1 MNHEY, CDR2 SVGAGI. CDR3 region: CASRYRLAYGYTF.

The chain is built from TRBV5-1 and TRBJ2-1; lacking DNA, the TRBD1 call made by TCRdb goes unchecked. Germline assignment: CDR1 SGHRS and CDR2 YFSETQ. This CDR3 comprises 15 residues. The CDR3 sequence is CASSPRGSSRNEQFF.

The rearrangement uses TRBV4-1 and TRBJ2-3. This CDR3 has 14 amino acids. Germline lookup yields CDR1 MGHRA and CDR2 YSYEKL. CDR3 sequence: CASSRQTSANTQYF.

CDR3 region: CASSSGLLGQETQYF. This chain uses TRBV10-2 with TRBJ2-5; TCRdb names TRBD2, which stays unverified in the absence of DNA. Germline V gene data show CDR1 as WSHSY and CDR2 as SAAADI. The CDR3 has 15 residues.

The V gene is TRBV7-9, the J gene TRBJ2-1; there is no DNA to check the TCRdb D call of TRBD2. Germline V gene lookup returns CDR1 SEHNR and CDR2 FQNEAQ (reference sequence). The CDR3 loop spans 17 amino acids. CDR3 region: CASSSKQTSTRANEQFF.

The chain combines TRBV20-1 with TRBJ2-4; TCRdb lists TRBD1, though no DNA is available to test this call. CDR1 DFQATT and CDR2 SNEGSKA come from the germline V gene (reference sequence). This CDR3 contains 13 residues. CDR3 loop: CSARVLGEGIQYF.

V usage is TRBV5-1 and J usage is TRBJ1-5. This CDR3 spans 15 amino acids. The germline gives CDR1 SGHRS, CDR2 YFSETQ. CDR3 residues: CTKFDDLGSNQPQHF. Full variable domain (outside the CDR3, taken from reference TRBV5-1 and TRBJ1-5): KAGVTQTPRYLIKTRGQQVTLSCSPISGHRSVSWYQQTPGQGLQFLFEYFSETQRNKGNFPGRFSGRQFSNSRSEMNVSTLELGDSALYLCTKFDDLGSNQPQHFGDGTRLSIL.

The V call is TRBV6-4, the J call TRBJ2-1; TCRdb gives TRBD1 as the D gene, but with no DNA this cannot be confirmed. The CDR3 extends over 14 amino acids. Germline lookup yields CDR1 MRHNA and CDR2 SNTAGT. The CDR3 is CASRGGRKYNEQFF.

J is TRBJ2-3 and V is TRBV11-2. The length of the CDR3 is 13 residues. The germline gives CDR1 SGHAT, CDR2 FQNNGV. The chain's CDR3 is CASSFRLTDTQYF.

The chain links TRBV10-3 to TRBJ1-5; checking the TCRdb D call of TRBD1 is not possible without DNA. There are 15 residues in the CDR3. Germline CDR1 ENHRY, CDR2 SYGVKD. The CDR3 loop reads CAISAQRGSNQPQHF.

V gene TRBV20-1 combines with J gene TRBJ2-3; TCRdb reports TRBD1, a call that lacks DNA to check it against. The germline V gene has CDR1 DFQATT and CDR2 SNEGSKA (reference sequence). The CDR3 consists of 14 residues. The CDR3 loop is CSARDSGARGTQYF.

J is TRBJ2-5 and V is TRBV5-1; TCRdb picks TRBD2, but there is no DNA to check that call. The CDR3 loop spans 15 amino acids. Germline CDR1 reads SGHRS; CDR2 reads YFSETQ. The CDR3 region is CASTSVGLVGETQYF.

The chain has TRBV7-9 and TRBJ2-2; TCRdb's D call of TRBD2 is untestable without DNA. The CDR3 totals 19 residues. The germline gives CDR1 SEHNR, CDR2 FQNEAQ (reference sequence). The CDR3 loop reads CASSLAVGLAGLITGELFF.

The V and J genes are TRBV20-1 and TRBJ2-4; TCRdb picks TRBD1, but there is no DNA to check that call. The CDR3 sequence is 15 residues long. Germline CDR1 is DFQATT and CDR2 is SNEGSKA (reference sequence). The CDR3 protein is CSAARDGLAKNIQYF.

The V call is TRBV4-2, the J call TRBJ2-7; as DNA is missing, the TRBD1 call by TCRdb cannot be tested. The CDR3 contains 17 residues. CDR1 and CDR2 (germline): LGHNA, YNFKEQ. The CDR3 region is CASSQGQGRGSAYEQYF.

The V and J genes are TRBV5-6 and TRBJ2-1. The CDR3 is made up of 15 amino acids. The germline V gene has CDR1 SGHDT and CDR2 YYEEEE. The CDR3 loop is CASSLANLAYNEQFF.

This chain uses TRBV29-1 with TRBJ2-5; TCRdb reports TRBD1, a call that lacks DNA to check it against. The CDR3 contains 15 residues. Germline lookup yields CDR1 SQVTM and CDR2 ANQGSEA. The CDR3 sequence: CSVPMGGKRTETQYF. The entire variable domain, with the rest obtained from reference TRBV29-1 and TRBJ2-5, is as follows: SAVISQKPSRDICQRGTSLTIQCQVDSQVTMMFWYRQQPGQSLTLIATANQGSEATYESGFVIDKFPISRPNLTFSTLTVSNMSPEDSSIYLCSVPMGGKRTETQYFGPGTRLLVL.

The gene calls are TRBV7-8 and TRBJ2-3; with no DNA, the TCRdb D assignment of TRBD1 cannot be verified. The CDR3 covers 17 residues. Germline assignment: CDR1 SGHVS and CDR2 FQNEAQ. CDR3 amino acids: CASSLAPRGQSTDTQYF. The entire variable domain, with the rest obtained from reference TRBV7-8 and TRBJ2-3, is as follows: GAGVSQSPRYKVAKRGQDVALRCDPISGHVSLFWYQQALGQGPEFLTYFQNEAQLDKSGLPSDRFFAERPEGSVSTLKIQRTQQEDSAVYLCASSLAPRGQSTDTQYFGPGTRLTVL.

The gene calls are TRBV6-5 and TRBJ2-7; TCRdb proposes TRBD2, but this gene call is untestable without DNA. This CDR3 region has 14 residues. The germline CDR1 and CDR2 sequences are MNHEY and SVGAGI. CDR3: CASSPWTSTYEQYF.

This chain links TRBV5-1 with TRBJ2-1; TCRdb reports TRBD2, a call that lacks DNA to check it against. The CDR3 runs 15 residues. CDR1 and CDR2 from the germline V gene are SGHRS and YFSETQ. The CDR3 region is CASSLEVLVGNEQFF.